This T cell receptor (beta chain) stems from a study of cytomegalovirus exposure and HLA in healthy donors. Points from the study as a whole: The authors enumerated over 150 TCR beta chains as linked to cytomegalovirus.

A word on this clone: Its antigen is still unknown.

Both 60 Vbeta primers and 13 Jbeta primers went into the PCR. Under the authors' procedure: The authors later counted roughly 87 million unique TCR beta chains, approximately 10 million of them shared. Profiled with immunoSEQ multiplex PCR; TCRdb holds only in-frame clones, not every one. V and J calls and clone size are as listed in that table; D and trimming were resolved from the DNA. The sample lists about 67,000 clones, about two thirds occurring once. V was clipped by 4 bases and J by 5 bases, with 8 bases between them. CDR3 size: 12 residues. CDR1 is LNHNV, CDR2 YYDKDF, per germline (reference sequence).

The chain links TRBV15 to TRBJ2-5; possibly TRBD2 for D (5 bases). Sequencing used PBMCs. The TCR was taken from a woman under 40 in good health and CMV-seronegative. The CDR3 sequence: CATSTRGETQYF. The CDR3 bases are TGTGCCACCAGCACTCGGGGTGAGACCCAGTACTTC.